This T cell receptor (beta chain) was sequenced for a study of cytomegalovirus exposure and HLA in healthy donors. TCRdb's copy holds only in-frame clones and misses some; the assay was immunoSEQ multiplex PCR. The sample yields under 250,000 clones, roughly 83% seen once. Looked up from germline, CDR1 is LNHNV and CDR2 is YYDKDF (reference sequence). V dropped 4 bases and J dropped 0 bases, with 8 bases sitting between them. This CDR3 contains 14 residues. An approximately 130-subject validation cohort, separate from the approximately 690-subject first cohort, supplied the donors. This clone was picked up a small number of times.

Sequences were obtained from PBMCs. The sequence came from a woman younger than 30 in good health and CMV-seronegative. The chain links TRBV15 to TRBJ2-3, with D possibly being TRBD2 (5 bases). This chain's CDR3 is CATSTDSSTDTQYF. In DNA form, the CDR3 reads TGTGCCACCAGCACGGACTCTAGCACAGATACGCAGTATTTT. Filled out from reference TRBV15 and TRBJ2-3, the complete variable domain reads DAMVIQNPRYQVTQFGKPVTLSCSQTLNHNVMYWYQQKSSQAPKLLFHYYDKDFNNEADTPDNFQSRRPNTSFCFLDIRSPGLGDTAMYLCATSTDSSTDTQYFGPGTRLTVL.